What follows describes a single T cell receptor (beta chain). This clone has a handful of counts. Which antigen it targets is not known. No base quality information exists; no much larger clone differs at one position. The entire isolated RNA was reverse transcribed using the High Capacity cDNA Reverse Transcription Kit, and thus expressed TCRB transcripts were sequenced. Deep immunoSEQ sequencing was applied to naive, central memory and regulatory T cell samples, giving an average of roughly 3.5 million total reads per sample. After sorted cells were lysed in RLT buffer, RNA was extracted with DNase-treated RNeasy Micro or Mini kits, with the choice depending on cell number. To prevent cross-contamination, each cell subset was processed individually, whereas patient and healthy donor samples were processed jointly. The immunoSEQ multiplex PCR was used to amplify TCRB sequences from cDNA, yielding 87-bp fragments that span the CDR3 region. Sequencing of the amplicons was performed on the Illumina HiSeq platform. The original methods were these. PCR bias was computationally corrected using synthetic template baselines, reads within Hamming distance 2 were collapsed, and singletons that could not be merged were discarded. By aligning reads against IMGT, V, D and J genes, CDR3 length, and insertions or deletions at six rearrangement sites were assigned. Within each subset, clonotype counts were normalized to the number of sorted cells before true diversity and Gini coefficients were calculated with the tcR R package. The overlap coefficient, calculated on TCRB nucleotide sequences, was used to quantify repertoire sharing. As a proxy for the pre-selection repertoire, out-of-frame TCRB sequences from naive cells were analyzed. TCRdb mirrors the immuneACCESS table, restricted to in-frame sequences. Some clones are absent from its copies; in checked studies, under half trace to an unresolved V gene, and the reason for the others is unknown. The V and J calls and clone size are taken from that table; D and trimming were inferred from the DNA. Within this sample are just over 600,000 clones, with about 16% of them counted one time only. Clones ranked in the top ten supply about 0.097% of the sample.

This sample was included in a study of beta chain features in type 1 diabetes (dated by TCRdb to the late 2010s). Some background on the complete study: No differences in mean age, gender distribution, total cell number or subset yield were found between patients and healthy donors. A total of 85 million to 140 million sorted cells were examined across all samples, and a strong correlation was observed between cell number per subset and RNA yield. In the study, TCRB repertoires of sorted circulating CD4+ T cell subsets from recently diagnosed type 1 diabetes patients were compared with those of matched healthy donors. Regulatory and stem cell-like memory subsets were isolated from only 8 patients and roughly 8 healthy donors, whereas naive and central memory subsets came from all 30 or so donors.

A single peripheral blood draw of approximately 0.11 L on average was collected from each donor into heparinised tubes. A BD FACSAria II and a panel including CD45RO, CCR7, CD25, CD127, CD95 and CD27 were used to sort naive, central memory, regulatory and stem cell-like memory CD4+ T cells. Every sorted population had a purity above 95%. Right away, PBMCs were isolated by Lymphoprep density gradient centrifugation and were stained directly, with no culture step. To minimize batch effects, samples were stained and sorted in pairs, one healthy donor with one patient per experiment. The investigation overall reported the following: Shorter templates might be favored by PCR, yet because patient and control samples were amplified and corrected together, any such skew would affect both groups equally. Naive, central memory and regulatory TCRB repertoires appeared to be more similar among patients than among healthy donors. Fewer insertions and more nucleotide deletions at VDJ recombination sites were observed in patients with type 1 diabetes, implying thymic rearrangement abnormalities. Because the HLA sub-analyses included only small numbers of individuals, any influence of HLA type on TCRB rearrangement was left unresolved. A moderate but significant shortening of TCRB CDR3 length was observed in type 1 diabetes patients in all four CD4+ subsets. Sequencing cDNA rather than genomic DNA could over-represent highly expressing activated cells, although activation and CD3 levels did not differ between groups.

Sequenced input: naive CD4+ T cells from blood. In light of the paper, this sample's cell subset or site label describes: true naive CD4+ T cells. The sequence was collected from a man younger than 35 in good health.

The CDR3 in this case is CASSPGKNTGELFF. At the DNA level, the sequence is TGTGCCAGCAGTCCCGGGAAGAACACCGGGGAGCTGTTTTTT. The sequence links TRBV7-2 to TRBJ2-2, and TRBD2 may be the D gene, going by 5 matching bases. CDR1 and CDR2 are drawn from the germline V gene: SGHTA, FQGNSA. The CDR3 spans 14 residues, from the cysteine through the phenylalanine. Here the CDR3 DNA is all that survives: 42 bases in frame from base 1. V drops 6 bases and J drops 1 base, leaving 9 bases in between.